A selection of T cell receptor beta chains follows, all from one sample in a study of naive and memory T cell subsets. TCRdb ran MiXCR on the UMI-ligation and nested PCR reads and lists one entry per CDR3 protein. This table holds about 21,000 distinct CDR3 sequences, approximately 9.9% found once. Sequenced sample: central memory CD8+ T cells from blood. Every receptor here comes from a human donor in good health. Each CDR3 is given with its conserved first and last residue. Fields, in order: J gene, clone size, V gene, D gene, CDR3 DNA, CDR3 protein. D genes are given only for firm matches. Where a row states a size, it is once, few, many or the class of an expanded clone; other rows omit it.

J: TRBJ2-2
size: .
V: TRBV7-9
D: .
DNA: TGTGCCAGCAGCCTAGCCTCCGGGCTCCGGACTTACACCGGGGAGCTGTTTTTT
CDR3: CASSLASGLRTYTGELFF

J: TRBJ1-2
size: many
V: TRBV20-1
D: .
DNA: TGCAGTGCTAGAGGGGAATATGGCTACACCTTC
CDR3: CSARGEYGYTF

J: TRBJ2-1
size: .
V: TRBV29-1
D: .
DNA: TGCAGCGTTGTCACGTTCGGGCAGACGAAAAACAATGAGCAGTTCTTC
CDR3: CSVVTFGQTKNNEQFF

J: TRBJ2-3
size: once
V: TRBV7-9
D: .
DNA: TGTGCCAGCAGCGCGACAGCCAAGGGTGCAGATACGCAGTATTTT
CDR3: CASSATAKGADTQYF

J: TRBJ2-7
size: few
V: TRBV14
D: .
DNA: TGTGCCAGCAGCCAGGGATACGAGCAGTACTTC
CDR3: CASSQGYEQYF

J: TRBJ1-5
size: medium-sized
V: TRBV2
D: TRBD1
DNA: TGTGCCAGCAGTCCTGGGACAGGGGGGAATCAGCCCCAGCATTTT
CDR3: CASSPGTGGNQPQHF

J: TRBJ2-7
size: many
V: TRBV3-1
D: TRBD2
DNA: TGTGCCAGCAGCCAATACAGCGGGATCGGCGAGCAGTACTTC
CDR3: CASSQYSGIGEQYF

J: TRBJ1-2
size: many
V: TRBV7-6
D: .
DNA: TGTGCCAGCAGCCCCGGGGCCGGGCATGGCTACACCTTC
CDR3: CASSPGAGHGYTF

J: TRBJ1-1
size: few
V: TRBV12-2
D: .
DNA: TGTGCAAGTCGCTTAGGGGGACACATGAACACTGAAGCTTTCTTT
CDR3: CASRLGGHMNTEAFF

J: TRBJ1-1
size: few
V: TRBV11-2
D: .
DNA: TGTGCCAGCAGCTTAGGAGGGAACACTGAAGCTTTCTTT
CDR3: CASSLGGNTEAFF

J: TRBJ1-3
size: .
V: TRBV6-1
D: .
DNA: TGTGCCAGCATCGACATTTTCTCTGGAAACACCATATATTTT
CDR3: CASIDIFSGNTIYF

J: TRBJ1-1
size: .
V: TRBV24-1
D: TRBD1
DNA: TGTGCCACCTCGGGAACCGGGACAGGGGTGAACACTGAAGCTTTCTTT
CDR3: CATSGTGTGVNTEAFF

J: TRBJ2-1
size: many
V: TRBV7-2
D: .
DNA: TGTGCCAGCAGCTTAGTTAGGGGGTGGGCTACCTACAATGAGCAGTTCTTC
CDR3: CASSLVRGWATYNEQFF

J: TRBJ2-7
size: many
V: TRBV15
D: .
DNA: TGTGCCACCAGTCATGATGGGGGGCCGAACGAGCAGTACTTC
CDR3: CATSHDGGPNEQYF